This TCR beta chain stems from a study of beta chain features in type 1 diabetes. The wider study: Patient and healthy donor groups were alike in age, gender and cell yields.

This clone has a handful of counts. Its specificity is unknown. Sorting with CD45RO/CCR7/CD25/CD127/CD95/CD27 yielded naive, central memory, regulatory and stem-like memory CD4+ cells. Per the germline V gene, CDR1 is MNHEY and CDR2 is SVGAGI. The V and J ends lost 6 bases and 0 bases respectively, with 6 bases between them. There are 14 residues in the CDR3. Study-wide results and caveats: A potential influence of HLA type upon TCRB rearrangement remained unresolved herein. There was a moderate but significant shortening of TCRB CDR3s in all four CD4+ subsets of Type 1 diabetes patients. The naive, central memory and Treg TCRB repertoires looked more alike in patients than they did in healthy donors.

Expressed TCRB transcripts got sequenced, as all isolated RNA was reverse transcribed. Sequencing used immunoSEQ multiplex PCR; TCRdb keeps in-frame clones, though not all of them. The repertoire holds over 200,000 clones, with under 13% as singletons. The chain recombines TRBV6-5 with TRBJ2-6; D is undetermined. The clonotype originates from a man aged 30-40 years with type 1 diabetes. Sequenced input: naive CD4+ T cells from blood. CDR3 in amino acids: CASRLYSGANVLTF. For the CDR3, the DNA is TGTGCCAGCAGACTCTACTCTGGGGCCAACGTCCTGACTTTC.